These 4 T cell receptor beta chains originate from one sample sequenced in a study of cytomegalovirus exposure and HLA in healthy donors. The primer mix had 60 Vbeta and 13 Jbeta primers. Clones were read by immunoSEQ multiplex PCR, and TCRdb kept only the in-frame ones, dropping some. The data hold about 130,000 clones, with 65% to 90% observed a single time. Sequenced sample: PBMCs. All receptors come from a girl aged 2-10 years in good health and CMV-seronegative.

CDR3 DNA: TGTGCCACCAGCAGAGATGTCGAAACGGGAGGAAGCAATCAGCCCCAGCATTTT. This translates into CATSRDVETGGSNQPQHF. V is TRBV15 and J is TRBJ1-5, with D hard to call. Trimming removed 0 bases from V and 1 base from J, with 16 bases in between. The CDR3 covers 18 residues. CDR1 LNHNV and CDR2 YYDKDF come from the germline V gene (reference sequence). The complete variable domain, with remaining parts taken from reference TRBV15 and TRBJ1-5, reads DAMVIQNPRYQVTQFGKPVTLSCSQTLNHNVMYWYQQKSSQAPKLLFHYYDKDFNNEADTPDNFQSRRPNTSFCFLDIRSPGLGDTAMYLCATSRDVETGGSNQPQHFGDGTRLSIL.

J is TRBJ2-1 and V is TRBV2; the match to TRBD2 covers 11 bases. The CDR3 runs to 16 residues. V shed 6 bases and J 2 bases; nucleotides not matched to a gene: 6. Germline V lookup: CDR1 SNHLY, CDR2 FYNNEI. The CDR3 region is CASREPGLAAYNEQFF. In DNA form, the CDR3 reads TGTGCCAGCAGGGAGCCGGGACTAGCGGCCTACAATGAGCAGTTCTTC.

J is TRBJ2-7 and V is TRBV7-6, with TRBD1 matching 7 bases. The germline V gene has CDR1 SGHVS and CDR2 FNYEAQ. This CDR3 has 15 residues. The V gene end was trimmed by 1 base and the J gene end by 2 bases; junction bases not matched to a gene: 5. CDR3 sequence (DNA): TGTGCCAGCAGCTTAGAGAGGGGGCCTACCTACGAGCAGTACTTC. This translates into CASSLERGPTYEQYF.

The gene calls are TRBV6-5 and TRBJ2-3; D perhaps matches TRBD2 (6 bases). The V gene lost 7 bases and the J gene lost 2 bases, with 13 bases spanning the gap. In germline, CDR1 is MNHEY, CDR2 SVGAGI. This CDR3 comprises 14 residues. CDR3 nucleotide sequence: TGTGCCAGCACTTCGGCGGGGACCACAGATACGCAGTATTTT. This translates into CASTSAGTTDTQYF.